The sequence of this T cell receptor (beta chain) was determined in a study of T cell responses to AZD1222 COVID-19 vaccine. Sequencing used immunoSEQ multiplex PCR; TCRdb keeps in-frame clones, though not all of them. The sample consists of around 60,000 clones, 85% to 95% of them appearing once. Of note for this clone: What it binds is not known.

The V end lost 3 bases, the J end lost 8 bases, and 3 bases lay between the germline ends. The germline V gene encodes CDR1 SEHNR and CDR2 FQNEAQ (reference sequence). The CDR3 is made up of 10 amino acids. Findings and limits, study-wide: Clonal diversity may have been underestimated, and the donors were mostly white British, with more females than males. Samples come after the peak T cell response, not at day 14. Increases in Spike-specific TCR breadth and depth were seen after two AZD1222 doses. Baseline seropositivity occurred in only a handful of AZD1222 recipients.

This specimen was peripheral blood, taken 28 days after the second dose of the MenACWY control vaccine. The chain is built from TRBV7-9 and TRBJ2-3; D ambiguous. The receptor comes from an adult who received the MenACWY meningococcal vaccine as a control. The CDR3 bases are TGTGCCAGCAGCTTGGTTACGCAGTATTTT. This encodes CASSLVTQYF.